The 30 T cell receptor beta chains given below trace back to one sample, sequenced in a study of cytotoxic CD8 clonotypes in ibrutinib-treated CLL. TCRdb keeps only in-frame clones here, not all; method: immunoSEQ multiplex PCR. The sample carries around 200,000 clones, around 75% recorded once. The sample in question was PBMCs, obtained after 12 months of ibrutinib treatment. The receptors derive from a human donor with chronic lymphocytic leukemia.

Concerning this clone itself: The identical CDR3 is also encoded by other nucleotide sequences in the sample. The chain joins TRBV30 to TRBJ1-2; D may be TRBD1 (6 bases). Per germline, CDR1 GTSNPN and CDR2 SVGIG (reference sequence). V was shortened by 0 bases and J by 3 bases, with 8 bases between the two germline ends. This CDR3 has 13 amino acids. Here the CDR3 reads CAWSVNRDYGYTF. CDR3 sequence (DNA): TGTGCCTGGAGTGTGAACAGGGACTATGGCTACACCTTC.

The genes are TRBV11-3 and TRBJ2-3; 7 positions match TRBD2. V lost 5 bases, J lost 7 bases, and 12 bases stayed unmatched. The CDR3 is 15 residues long. Per germline, CDR1 SGHNT and CDR2 YENEEA. CDR3 amino acids: CASSLTGTTSNTQYF. CDR3 in DNA: TGTGCCAGCAGCCTAACCGGGACTACTTCGAATACGCAGTATTTT.

This chain uses TRBV19 with TRBJ2-3; 8 bases match TRBD1. From germline, CDR1 is LNHDA and CDR2 SQIVND (reference sequence). This CDR3 spans 16 amino acids. V trimming: 3 bases; J trimming: 2 bases; junction bases outside the gene matches: 7. DNA of the CDR3: TGTGCCAGTAGTATTCCCGGACAGGGTCTCACAGATACGCAGTATTTT. Translation: CASSIPGQGLTDTQYF.

The V and J genes are TRBV4-1 and TRBJ2-3; no clear D gene. CDR1 is MGHRA, CDR2 YSYEKL, per germline. V was clipped by 0 bases and J by 12 bases, with 13 bases between them. This CDR3 spans 13 amino acids. The CDR3 protein is CASSQENSPTQYF. The CDR3 DNA reads as TGCGCCAGCAGCCAAGAGAATTCACCCACCCAGTATTTT.

This chain links TRBV7-9 with TRBJ1-1; weak D call: TRBD1 (6 bases). Germline CDR1 SEHNR, CDR2 FQNEAQ (reference sequence). Trimming took 1 base from V and 5 from J, leaving 11 bases between them. The CDR3 has 14 amino acids. CDR3 bases: TGTGCCAGCAGCTTAGTGCAGGGGAAAACTGAAGCTTTCTTT. This translates into CASSLVQGKTEAFF.

This clone occurred a few times. The chain joins TRBV7-6 to TRBJ2-1; tentative D call: TRBD2 (6 bases). Germline assignment: CDR1 SGHVS and CDR2 FNYEAQ. The CDR3 contains 17 residues. V was cut by 5 bases and J by 7 bases, with 24 bases left in between. The CDR3 region is CASSPRLGSGRQNEQFF. CDR3 in DNA: TGTGCCAGCAGCCCAAGGCTAGGTAGCGGCCGACAGAATGAGCAGTTCTTC.

The rearrangement uses TRBV19 and TRBJ2-7; D not certain. Germline V gene sequence: CDR1 LNHDA, CDR2 SQIVND (reference sequence). The length of the CDR3 is 14 residues. V was shortened by 4 bases and J by 0 bases, with 10 bases between the two germline ends. CDR3 loop: CASSTTGSSYEQYF. The CDR3 nucleotides are TGTGCCAGTAGTACGACTGGAAGCTCCTACGAGCAGTACTTC.

Many counts were recorded for this clone. A junction boundary mismatches the germline segment, possibly from a read error. The chain uses TRBV28 and TRBJ1-1, with a possible D match to TRBD1 (6 bases). The CDR3 loop spans 14 amino acids. Germline V gene data show CDR1 as MDHEN and CDR2 as SYDVKM. CDR3 sequence (DNA): TGTGCCAGCAGTGGTCCTGGGACACGGAGCTATGTAGGATTT. It translates to CASSGPGTRSYVGF.

This clone turned up a few times. The V gene is TRBV7-6, the J gene TRBJ2-1; perhaps TRBD2 as D (6 bases). CDR1 SGHVS and CDR2 FNYEAQ come from the germline V gene. The length of the CDR3 is 16 residues. With 1 base removed from V and 0 bases from J, the gap between germline ends came to 10 bases. The CDR3 loop reads CASSLVGGNSYNEQFF. The CDR3 DNA reads as TGTGCCAGCAGCTTAGTAGGCGGGAACTCCTACAATGAGCAGTTCTTC.

The chain recombines TRBV18 with TRBJ1-3, with D tentatively TRBD1 (6 bases). CDR1 and CDR2 (germline): KGHSH, LQKENI. CDR3 length: 17 amino acids. V was shortened by 2 bases and J by 0 bases, with 14 bases between the two germline ends. Here the CDR3 DNA reads TGTGCCAGCTCACCATCCGGACAGAGGGGCTCTGGAAACACCATATATTTT. Translation: CASSPSGQRGSGNTIYF.

V usage is TRBV27 and J usage is TRBJ2-1, with 8 bases that match TRBD2. This CDR3 is built from 15 residues. Trimming removed 4 bases from V and 6 bases from J; junction bases left unmatched: 8. Looked up from germline, CDR1 is MNHEY and CDR2 is SMNVEV (reference sequence). The CDR3 DNA reads TGTGCCAGCAGTTCCGGGGGGGGCCAAACCAATGAGCAGTTCTTC. Protein sequence: CASSSGGGQTNEQFF.

The chain combines TRBV5-5 with TRBJ1-2; 8 nucleotides align to TRBD1. The CDR3 loop spans 15 amino acids. V was pared by 4 bases and J by 8 bases, with 13 bases of the junction left unmatched. Germline V lookup: CDR1 SGHKS, CDR2 YYEKEE (reference sequence). The CDR3 here is CASSRPDRAREGYTF. The CDR3 DNA reads TGTGCCAGCAGCCGACCGGACAGGGCCCGTGAAGGCTACACCTTC.

This chain connects TRBV27 to TRBJ2-7, with 9 bases fitting TRBD1. The V segment lost 4 bases and the J segment 4 bases; nucleotides outside the gene matches: 14. Per germline, CDR1 MNHEY and CDR2 SMNVEV (reference sequence). The CDR3 is 17 amino acids. The CDR3 DNA sequence: TGTGCCAGCAGTTCAAGGGCAAACAGGGGGCGCAGGTACGAGCAGTACTTC. It encodes CASSSRANRGRRYEQYF.

The V gene is TRBV7-2, the J gene TRBJ2-5; TRBD1 matches 9 bases. Germline CDR1 reads SGHTA; CDR2 reads FQGNSA. V dropped 4 bases and J dropped 5; count of bases not matched to a gene: 8. This CDR3 has 15 residues. Written as DNA, the CDR3 is TGTGCCAGCAGCTCGAACAGGGGGCTCGCGGAGACCCAGTACTTC. It yields the protein CASSSNRGLAETQYF.

The rearrangement links TRBV15 to TRBJ1-2, with D possibly matching TRBD1 (6 bases). Germline lookup yields CDR1 LNHNV and CDR2 YYDKDF (reference sequence). V was shortened by 5 bases and J by 0 bases, with 19 bases between the two germline ends. The CDR3 is 17 amino acids. CDR3 loop: CATSGGPQFKANYGYTF. CDR3 nucleotides: TGTGCCACCAGCGGGGGGCCTCAGTTTAAAGCTAACTATGGCTACACCTTC.

The chain joins TRBV5-1 to TRBJ2-5; a possible D gene is TRBD1 (5 bases). Trimming took 4 bases from V and 3 from J, leaving 13 bases between them. The CDR3 length is 14 residues. Germline V gene lookup returns CDR1 SGHRS and CDR2 YFSETQ. This chain's CDR3 is CASSPRLREETQYF. The CDR3 DNA reads as TGCGCCAGCAGCCCCCGGCTCAGGGAAGAGACCCAGTACTTC.

The chain couples TRBV6-5 to TRBJ1-2; 9 bases are a match to TRBD1. This CDR3 has 13 residues. V trimming: 2 bases; J trimming: 8 bases; junction bases outside the gene matches: 3. From germline, CDR1 is MNHEY and CDR2 SVGAGI. In DNA form, the CDR3 reads TGTGCCAGCAGTTACGGACAGGGGAAGGGCTACACCTTC. Translated, it gives CASSYGQGKGYTF.

The chain employs TRBV7-2 and TRBJ2-5, with 12 bases that match TRBD2. V lost 1 base, J lost 5 bases, and 8 bases stayed unmatched. The CDR3 totals 17 residues. The V gene's germline CDR1 is SGHTA and CDR2 FQGNSA. The CDR3 region has the DNA TGTGCCAGCAGCTTAGGACTAGCGGGAGCTTCGGGGGAGACCCAGTACTTC. Its protein is CASSLGLAGASGETQYF.

The V call is TRBV6-6, the J call TRBJ2-5; 9 bases are a match to TRBD1. The CDR3 contains 16 residues. Trimming took 6 bases from V and 1 from J; bases not matched to a gene: 9. CDR1 is MNHNY and CDR2 is SVGAGI in the germline V gene (reference sequence). The CDR3 here is CASSLGTGPGQETQYF. The CDR3 bases are TGTGCCAGCAGCTTGGGGACAGGGCCGGGCCAAGAGACCCAGTACTTC.

The chain recombines TRBV7-3 with TRBJ1-6, with D tentatively TRBD1 (5 bases). Trimming cost V 3 bases and J 9 bases, with 15 bases left between them. This CDR3 region has 15 residues. The germline V gene has CDR1 SGHTA and CDR2 FQGTGA. The CDR3 DNA reads as TGTGCCAGCAGCTTGACGGGACCCCCCGCTTCACCCCTCCACTTT. Encoded protein: CASSLTGPPASPLHF.

The chain employs TRBV6-5 and TRBJ2-7, with D perhaps matching TRBD1 (6 bases). Trimming took 6 bases from V and 6 from J, leaving 18 bases between them. The germline CDR1 and CDR2 sequences are MNHEY and SVGAGI. CDR3 length: 14 residues. CDR3 bases: TGTGCCAGCAGAAGAGCAGGGGTGGAGCCCGAGCAGTACTTC. Its protein product is CASRRAGVEPEQYF.

This clone has ten or more counts. The V call is TRBV6-1, the J call TRBJ2-1; no definite D call. The CDR3 runs 13 residues. Germline values: CDR1 MNHNS, CDR2 SASEGT. Trimming pared 2 bases from V and 4 bases from J, leaving 6 bases between. The CDR3 sequence: CASSEMHYNEQFF. The DNA of the CDR3 is TGTGCCAGCAGTGAAATGCATTACAATGAGCAGTTCTTC.

This clone was seen a few times. The V and J genes are TRBV6-5 and TRBJ2-1; 9 bases fit TRBD2. Germline loops: CDR1 MNHEY, CDR2 SVGAGI. This CDR3 region has 15 residues. After removal of 6 bases from V and 8 bases from J, the junction contained 11 bases not matched to a gene. CDR3 DNA: TGTGCCAGCAGCACGAGAGGGCGGGGGGGCTATGAGCAGTTCTTC. Protein product: CASSTRGRGGYEQFF.

This clone has only one observation. The rearrangement links TRBV28 to TRBJ2-3, with a weak D call TRBD1 (5 bases). This CDR3 spans 15 amino acids. The germline gives CDR1 MDHEN, CDR2 SYDVKM. Between the trimmed V and J ends, which lost 2 bases and 4 bases, there was a span of 13 bases. The CDR3 sequence: CASSLAGFRPDTQYF. In nucleotides, the CDR3 is TGTGCCAGCAGTTTAGCAGGGTTCAGACCAGATACGCAGTATTTT.

DNA of the CDR3: TGCGCCAGCAGCCAAGAACGTTATTCGGTTGCGTTCTTC. Its protein is CASSQERYSVAFF. The chain recombines TRBV4-1 with TRBJ2-1, with unresolved D. Germline V lookup: CDR1 MGHRA, CDR2 YSYEKL. Trimming shortened V by 0 bases and J by 15 bases, and 15 bases separated the two germline ends. This CDR3 spans 13 amino acids.

The chain is built from TRBV28 and TRBJ2-7; 7 bases are shared with TRBD1. This CDR3 comprises 15 residues. Losses at the gene ends were 5 bases for V and 1 base for J; bases not matched to a gene: 8. Germline assignment: CDR1 MDHEN and CDR2 SYDVKM. Here the CDR3 DNA reads TGTGCCAGCAGTCCCCGTCGGGACAGTTCCTACGAGCAGTACTTC. Residues: CASSPRRDSSYEQYF.

This chain uses TRBV9 with TRBJ2-2; D is perhaps TRBD1 (6 bases). V was pared by 3 bases and J by 4 bases, with 13 bases between. The CDR3 contains 15 residues. CDR1 and CDR2 (germline): SGDLS, YYNGEE. Written as DNA, the CDR3 is TGTGCCAGCAGCGCTGTGTGGGGGCCCACCGGGGAGCTGTTTTTT. Encoded protein: CASSAVWGPTGELFF.

The V gene is TRBV9, the J gene TRBJ1-2; tentatively, D is TRBD1 (5 bases). The V gene lost 4 bases and the J gene lost 8 bases, with 21 bases spanning the gap. Germline V CDR1 and CDR2: SGDLS, YYNGEE. The CDR3 extends over 15 amino acids. The CDR3 DNA follows: TGTGCCAGCAGCTCCTCCTGGGGCAGTACGGAGGGCTACACCTTC. Translating gives CASSSSWGSTEGYTF. Full variable domain (outside the CDR3, taken from reference TRBV9 and TRBJ1-2): DSGVTQTPKHLITATGQRVTLRCSPRSGDLSVYWYQQSLDQGLQFLIQYYNGEERAKGNILERFSAQQFPDLHSELNLSSLELGDSALYFCASSSSWGSTEGYTFGSGTRLTVV.

The chain carries TRBV27 and TRBJ2-5, with TRBD2 as a possible D gene (6 bases). Per germline, CDR1 MNHEY and CDR2 SMNVEV (reference sequence). The V end was cut by 5 bases, the J end by 1 base, with 14 bases between. This CDR3 region has 15 residues. This CDR3 reads CASSPQGLLQETQYF. CDR3 DNA sequence: TGTGCCAGCAGTCCCCAGGGACTCCTCCAAGAGACCCAGTACTTC.

The rearrangement joins TRBV7-6 to TRBJ2-3; D remains unclear. This CDR3 is 15 amino acids long. Germline V gives CDR1 SGHVS, CDR2 FNYEAQ. Trimming left V 5 bases short and J 1 base short, with 13 bases between. CDR3 DNA sequence: TGTGCCAGCAGCGTGAATGTTGACGGCACAGATACGCAGTATTTT. Translation gives CASSVNVDGTDTQYF.